This T cell receptor beta chain was recorded in a study of radiotherapy plus CTLA-4 blockade in lung cancer. Across the study: Objective response rate was around 20%; disease control rate, approximately 33%. General observations from the study: The best predictor of response was reported to be early blood T cell clone dynamics, with interferon-beta. TCR clones from tumors expanded in blood after radiotherapy plus ipilimumab.

Chemo-refractory metastatic non-small-cell lung cancer patients received focal radiation with ipilimumab CTLA-4 blockade. Comment on this clone: Its antigen is undetermined.

The data were produced by immunoSEQ multiplex PCR, yet TCRdb's version contains in-frame clones alone and is incomplete. The data hold about 66,000 clones, with under 85% observed a single time. This CDR3 is 14 amino acids long. Deletions cut 5 bases from V and 2 bases from J, with 12 bases between. Germline CDR1 and CDR2: MNHNS and SASEGT. Sequencing used peripheral blood, obtained from a patient treated with radiotherapy plus ipilimumab. V usage is TRBV6-1 and J usage is TRBJ1-2; D unresolved. The TCR sequence derives from a human donor with non-small cell lung cancer who had a partial response to radiotherapy plus ipilimumab. In DNA, the CDR3 is TGTGCCAGCAGTCCAACCGGAGCCAACTATGGCTACACCTTC. Translation: CASSPTGANYGYTF.